This TCR beta chain was sequenced for a study of PD-1 blockade in mismatch repair-deficient tumors. Study-wide results and caveats: Rapid post-treatment expansion, then contraction, generally preceding radiologic response, marked tumor-resident clones.

Profiling relied on immunoSEQ multiplex PCR, and the TCRdb table lists in-frame clones only, not all of them. The sample holds about 34,000 clones, around 80% seen once. Germline V gives CDR1 SGHRS, CDR2 YFSETQ. V was clipped by 9 bases and J by 5 bases, with 17 bases between them. CDR3 length equals 13 residues. To note about this clone: The target antigen is unknown.

Every patient had mismatch repair deficiency by PCR or immunohistochemistry. This specimen consisted of PBMCs, obtained 6 to 7 weeks after starting pembrolizumab. This chain links TRBV5-1 with TRBJ2-5; tentative D call: TRBD2 (7 bases). This clonotype originated in an adult with mismatch repair-deficient cancer. The CDR3 nucleotides read TGCGCCACCTCGGGGGGCCCGGGGGAGACCCAGTACTTC. This encodes CATSGGPGETQYF.